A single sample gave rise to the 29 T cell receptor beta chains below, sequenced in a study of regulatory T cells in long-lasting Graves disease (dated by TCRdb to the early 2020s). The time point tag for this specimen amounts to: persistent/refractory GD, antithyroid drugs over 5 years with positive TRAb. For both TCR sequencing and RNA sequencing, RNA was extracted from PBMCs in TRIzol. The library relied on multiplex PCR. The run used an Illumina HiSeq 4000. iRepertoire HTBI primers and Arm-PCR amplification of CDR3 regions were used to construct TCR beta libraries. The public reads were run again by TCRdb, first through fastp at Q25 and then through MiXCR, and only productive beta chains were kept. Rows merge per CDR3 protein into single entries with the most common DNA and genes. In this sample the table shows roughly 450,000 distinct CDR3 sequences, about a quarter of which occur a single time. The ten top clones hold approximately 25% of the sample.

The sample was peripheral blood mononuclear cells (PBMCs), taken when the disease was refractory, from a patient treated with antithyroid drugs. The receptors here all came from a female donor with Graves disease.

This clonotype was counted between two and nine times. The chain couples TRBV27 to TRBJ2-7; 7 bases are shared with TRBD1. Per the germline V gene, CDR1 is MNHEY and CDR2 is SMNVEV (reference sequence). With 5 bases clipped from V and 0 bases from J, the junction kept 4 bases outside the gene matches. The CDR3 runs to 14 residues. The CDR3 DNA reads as TGTGCCAGCAGTGCCACAGGGGACTCCTACGAGCAGTACTTC. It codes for CASSATGDSYEQYF.

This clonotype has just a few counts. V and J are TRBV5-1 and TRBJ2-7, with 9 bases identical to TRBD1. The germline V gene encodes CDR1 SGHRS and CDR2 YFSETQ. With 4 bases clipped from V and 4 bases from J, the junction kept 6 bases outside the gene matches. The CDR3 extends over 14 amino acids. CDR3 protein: CASSLGTGWYEQYF. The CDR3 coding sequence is TGCGCCAGCAGCCTCGGGACAGGGTGGTACGAGCAGTACTTC.

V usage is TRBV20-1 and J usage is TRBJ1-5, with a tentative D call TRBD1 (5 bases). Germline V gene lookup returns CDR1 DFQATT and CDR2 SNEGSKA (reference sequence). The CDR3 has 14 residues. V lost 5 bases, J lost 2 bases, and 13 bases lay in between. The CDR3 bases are TGCAGTGCTCTGGGGGGGTGGGGCAATCAGCCCCAGCATTTT. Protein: CSALGGWGNQPQHF.

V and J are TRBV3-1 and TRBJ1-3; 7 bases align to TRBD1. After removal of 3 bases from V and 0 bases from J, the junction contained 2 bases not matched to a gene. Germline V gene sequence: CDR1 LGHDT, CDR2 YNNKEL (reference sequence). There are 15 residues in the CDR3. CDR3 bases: TGTGCCAGCAGCCAGGGACAGAGCTCTGGAAACACCATATATTTT. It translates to CASSQGQSSGNTIYF. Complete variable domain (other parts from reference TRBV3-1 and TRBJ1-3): DTAVSQTPKYLVTQMGNDKSIKCEQNLGHDTMYWYKQDSKKFLKIMFSYNNKELIINETVPNRFSPKSPDKAHLNLHINSLELGDSAVYFCASSQGQSSGNTIYFGEGSWLTVV.

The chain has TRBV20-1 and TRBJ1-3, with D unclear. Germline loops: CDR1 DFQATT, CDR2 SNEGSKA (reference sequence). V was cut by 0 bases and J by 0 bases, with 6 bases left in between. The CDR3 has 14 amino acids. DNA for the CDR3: TGCAGTGCTAGAGATCTAAGCTCTGGAAACACCATATATTTT. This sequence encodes CSARDLSSGNTIYF.

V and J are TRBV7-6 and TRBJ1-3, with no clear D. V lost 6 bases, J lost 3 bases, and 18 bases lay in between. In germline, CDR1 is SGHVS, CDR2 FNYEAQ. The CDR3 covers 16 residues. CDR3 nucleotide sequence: TGTGCCAGCAGTCGGAAATCCGGCGAGGGTGGAAACACCATATATTTT. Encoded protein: CASSRKSGEGGNTIYF.

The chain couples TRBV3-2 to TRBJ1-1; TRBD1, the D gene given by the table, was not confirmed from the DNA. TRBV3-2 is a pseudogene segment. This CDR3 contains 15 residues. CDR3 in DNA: TGTGCCAGCCCCCGGGGGCACAGGGGTGACACTGAAGCTTTCTTT. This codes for CASPRGHRGDTEAFF.

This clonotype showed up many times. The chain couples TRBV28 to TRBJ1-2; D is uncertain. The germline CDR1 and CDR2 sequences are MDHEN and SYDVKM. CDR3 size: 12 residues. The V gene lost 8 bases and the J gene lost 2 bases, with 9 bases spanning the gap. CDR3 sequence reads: CASQNVNYGYTF. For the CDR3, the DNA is TGTGCCAGCCAGAATGTGAACTATGGCTACACCTTC.

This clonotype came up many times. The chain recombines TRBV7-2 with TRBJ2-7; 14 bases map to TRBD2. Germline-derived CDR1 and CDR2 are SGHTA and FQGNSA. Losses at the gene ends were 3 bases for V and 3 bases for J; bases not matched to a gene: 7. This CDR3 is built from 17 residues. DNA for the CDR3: TGTGCCAGCAGCTTCGGACTAGCGGGAGGAAGAAACTACGAGCAGTACTTC. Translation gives CASSFGLAGGRNYEQYF.

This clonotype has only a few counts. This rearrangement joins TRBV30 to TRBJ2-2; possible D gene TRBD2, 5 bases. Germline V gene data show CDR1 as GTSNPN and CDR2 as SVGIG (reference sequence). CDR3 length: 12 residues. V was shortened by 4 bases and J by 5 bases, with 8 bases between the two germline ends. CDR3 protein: CAWTGGTGELFF. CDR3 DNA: TGTGCCTGGACGGGCGGGACCGGGGAGCTGTTTTTT.

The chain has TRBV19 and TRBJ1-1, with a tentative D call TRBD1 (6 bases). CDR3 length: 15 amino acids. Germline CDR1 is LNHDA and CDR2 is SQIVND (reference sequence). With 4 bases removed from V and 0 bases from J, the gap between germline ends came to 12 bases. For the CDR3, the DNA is TGTGCCAGTAGTACCAGGACAGCCCTGAACACTGAAGCTTTCTTT. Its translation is CASSTRTALNTEAFF.

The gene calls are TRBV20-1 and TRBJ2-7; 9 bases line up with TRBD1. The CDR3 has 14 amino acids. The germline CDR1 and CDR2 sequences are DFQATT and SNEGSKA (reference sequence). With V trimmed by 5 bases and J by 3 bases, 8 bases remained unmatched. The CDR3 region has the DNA TGCAGTGCTCCCGCGCCGGGACAGGGCTACGAGCAGTACTTC. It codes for CSAPAPGQGYEQYF.

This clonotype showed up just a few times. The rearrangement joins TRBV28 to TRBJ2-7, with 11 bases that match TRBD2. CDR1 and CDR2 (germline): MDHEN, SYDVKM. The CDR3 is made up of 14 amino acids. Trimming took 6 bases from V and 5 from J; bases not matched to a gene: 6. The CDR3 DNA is TGTGCCAGCAGGGTAACTAGCGGGAGCCACGAGCAGTACTTC. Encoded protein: CASRVTSGSHEQYF.

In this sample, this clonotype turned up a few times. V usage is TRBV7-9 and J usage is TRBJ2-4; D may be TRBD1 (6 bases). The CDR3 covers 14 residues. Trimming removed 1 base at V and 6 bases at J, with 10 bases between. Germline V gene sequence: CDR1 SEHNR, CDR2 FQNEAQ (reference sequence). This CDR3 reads CASSLGGGGNIQYF. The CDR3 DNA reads TGTGCCAGCAGCTTAGGAGGGGGTGGAAACATTCAGTACTTC.

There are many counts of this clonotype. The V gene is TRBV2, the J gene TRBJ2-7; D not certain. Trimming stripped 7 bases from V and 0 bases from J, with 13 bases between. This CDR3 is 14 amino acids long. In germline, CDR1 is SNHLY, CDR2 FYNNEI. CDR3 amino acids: CASTPSPSSYEQYF. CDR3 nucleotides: TGTGCCAGCACACCCAGCCCGAGCTCCTACGAGCAGTACTTC.

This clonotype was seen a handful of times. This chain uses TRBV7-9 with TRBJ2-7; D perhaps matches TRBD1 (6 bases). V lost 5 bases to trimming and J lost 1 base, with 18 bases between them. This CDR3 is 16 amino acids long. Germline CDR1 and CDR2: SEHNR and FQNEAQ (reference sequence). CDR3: CASSRAPGHESYEQYF. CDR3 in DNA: TGTGCCAGCAGCCGTGCGCCGGGACACGAATCCTACGAGCAGTACTTC.

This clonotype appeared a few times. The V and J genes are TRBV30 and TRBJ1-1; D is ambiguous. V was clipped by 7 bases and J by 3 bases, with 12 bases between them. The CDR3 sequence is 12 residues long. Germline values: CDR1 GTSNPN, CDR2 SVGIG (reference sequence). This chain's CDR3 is CALGGDYTEAFF. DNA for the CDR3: TGTGCCTTAGGTGGGGATTACACTGAAGCTTTCTTT.

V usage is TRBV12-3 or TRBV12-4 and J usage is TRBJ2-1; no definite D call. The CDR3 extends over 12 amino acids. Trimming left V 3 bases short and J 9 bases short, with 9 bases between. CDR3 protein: CASSFRWGEQFF. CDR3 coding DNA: TGTGCCAGCAGTTTTCGGTGGGGTGAGCAGTTCTTC.

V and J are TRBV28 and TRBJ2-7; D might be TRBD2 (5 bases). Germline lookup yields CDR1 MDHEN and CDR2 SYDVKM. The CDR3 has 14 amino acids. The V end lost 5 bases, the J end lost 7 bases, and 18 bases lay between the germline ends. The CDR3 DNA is TGTGCCAGCAGTCCCGATACTGCGGGCTATGAGCAGTACTTC. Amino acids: CASSPDTAGYEQYF. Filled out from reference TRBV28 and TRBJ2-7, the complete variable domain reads DVKVTQSSRYLVKRTGEKVFLECVQDMDHENMFWYRQDPGLGLRLIYFSYDVKMKEKGDIPEGYSVSREKKERFSLILESASTNQTSMYLCASSPDTAGYEQYFGPGTRLTVT.

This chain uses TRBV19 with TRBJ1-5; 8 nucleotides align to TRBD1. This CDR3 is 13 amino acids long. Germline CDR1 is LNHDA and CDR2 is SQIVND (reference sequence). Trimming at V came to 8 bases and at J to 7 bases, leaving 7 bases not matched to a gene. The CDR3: CASGVDRGQPQHF. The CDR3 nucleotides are TGTGCCAGTGGTGTCGACAGGGGCCAGCCCCAGCATTTT.

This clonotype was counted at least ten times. As DNA, the CDR3 is TGTGCCAGCAGCTTAGCGGCCTCCATGAACACTGAAGCTTTCTTT. Amino acids: CASSLAASMNTEAFF. The rearrangement joins TRBV11-1 to TRBJ1-1; no firm D call. CDR1 and CDR2 (germline): SGHAT, FQDESV (reference sequence). Trimming took off 0 bases at V and 0 bases at J, with 8 bases between the two ends. This CDR3 is built from 15 residues.

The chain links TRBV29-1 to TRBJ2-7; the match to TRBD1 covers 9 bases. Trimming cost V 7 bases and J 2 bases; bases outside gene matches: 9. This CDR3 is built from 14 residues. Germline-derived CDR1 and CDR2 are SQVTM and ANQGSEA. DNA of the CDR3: TGCAGCGCCGCCCTAGGGACAGGGACCTACGAGCAGTACTTC. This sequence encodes CSAALGTGTYEQYF.

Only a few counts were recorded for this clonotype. CDR3 sequence reads: CASSQDGTAAYEQYF. The CDR3 region has the DNA TGTGCCAGCAGCCAAGATGGGACTGCCGCCTACGAGCAGTACTTC. V usage is TRBV3-1 and J usage is TRBJ2-7, with D maybe TRBD2 (6 bases). The V end was cut by 0 bases, the J end by 2 bases, with 11 bases between. The CDR3 has 15 residues. Looked up from germline, CDR1 is LGHDT and CDR2 is YNNKEL (reference sequence).

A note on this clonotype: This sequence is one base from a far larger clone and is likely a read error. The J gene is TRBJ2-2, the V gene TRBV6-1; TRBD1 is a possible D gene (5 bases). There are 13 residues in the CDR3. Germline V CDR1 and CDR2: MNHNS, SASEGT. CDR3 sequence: CAGSTGETGELFF. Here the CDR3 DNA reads TGTGCCGGCAGCACAGGTGAAACCGGGGAGCTGTTTTTT.

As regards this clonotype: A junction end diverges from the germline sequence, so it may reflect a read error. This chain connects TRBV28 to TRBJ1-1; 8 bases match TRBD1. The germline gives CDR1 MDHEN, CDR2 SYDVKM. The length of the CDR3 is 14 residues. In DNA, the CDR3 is TGTGCCAGCAGTTTATCAGGGGGCAGTACTGAAGTTTTCTTT. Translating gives CASSLSGGSTEVFF.

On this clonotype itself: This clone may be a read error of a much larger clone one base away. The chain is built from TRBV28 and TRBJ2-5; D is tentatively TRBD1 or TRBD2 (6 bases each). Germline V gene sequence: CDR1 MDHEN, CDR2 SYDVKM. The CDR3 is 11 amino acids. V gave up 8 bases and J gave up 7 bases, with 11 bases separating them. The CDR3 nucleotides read TGTGCCAGCGGGGGGCCACGGACCCAGTACTTC. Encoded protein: CASGGPRTQYF.

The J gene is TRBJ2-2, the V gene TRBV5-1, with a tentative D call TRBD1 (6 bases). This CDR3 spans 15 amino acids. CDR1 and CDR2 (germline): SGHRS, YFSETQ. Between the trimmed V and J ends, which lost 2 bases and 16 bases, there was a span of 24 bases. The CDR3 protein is CASSLAQGNTGKPFF. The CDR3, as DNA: TGCGCCAGCAGCTTAGCCCAGGGGAACACCGGGAAGCCGTTTTTT.

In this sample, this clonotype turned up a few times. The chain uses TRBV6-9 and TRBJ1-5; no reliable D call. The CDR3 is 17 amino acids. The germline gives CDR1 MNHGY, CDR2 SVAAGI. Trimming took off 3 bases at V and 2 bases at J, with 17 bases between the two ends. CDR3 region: CASSYGGSRIGNQPQHF. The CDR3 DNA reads TGTGCCAGCAGTTACGGAGGCAGTCGGATTGGCAATCAGCCCCAGCATTTT.

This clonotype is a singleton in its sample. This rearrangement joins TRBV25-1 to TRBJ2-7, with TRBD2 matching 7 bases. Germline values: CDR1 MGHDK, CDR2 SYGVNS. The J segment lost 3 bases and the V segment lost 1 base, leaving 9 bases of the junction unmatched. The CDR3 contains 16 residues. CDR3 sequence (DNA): TGTGCCAGCAGTGAATCGTCGGCTAGCGGACTCTACGAGCAGTACTTC. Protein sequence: CASSESSASGLYEQYF.